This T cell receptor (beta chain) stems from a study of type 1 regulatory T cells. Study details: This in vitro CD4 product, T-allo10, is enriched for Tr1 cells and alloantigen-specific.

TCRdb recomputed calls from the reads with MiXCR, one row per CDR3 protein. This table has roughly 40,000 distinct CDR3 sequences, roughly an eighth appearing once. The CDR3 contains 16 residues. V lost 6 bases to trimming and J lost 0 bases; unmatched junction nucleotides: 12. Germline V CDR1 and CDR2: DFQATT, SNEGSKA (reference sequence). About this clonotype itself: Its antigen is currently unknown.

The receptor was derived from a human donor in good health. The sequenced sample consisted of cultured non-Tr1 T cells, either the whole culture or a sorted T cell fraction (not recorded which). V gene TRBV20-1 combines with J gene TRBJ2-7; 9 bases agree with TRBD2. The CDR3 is CSARYPYSGSSYEQYF. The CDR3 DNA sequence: TGCAGTGCCCGATACCCATATAGCGGGAGCTCCTACGAGCAGTACTTC.